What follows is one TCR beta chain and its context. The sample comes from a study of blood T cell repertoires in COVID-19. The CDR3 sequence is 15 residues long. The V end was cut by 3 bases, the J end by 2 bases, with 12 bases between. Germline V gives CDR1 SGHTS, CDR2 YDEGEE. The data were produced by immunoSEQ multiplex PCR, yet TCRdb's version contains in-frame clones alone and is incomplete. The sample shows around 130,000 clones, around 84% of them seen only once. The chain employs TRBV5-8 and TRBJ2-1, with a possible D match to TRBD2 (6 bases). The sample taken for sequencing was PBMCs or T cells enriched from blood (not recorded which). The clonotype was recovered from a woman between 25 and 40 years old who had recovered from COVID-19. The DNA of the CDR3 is TGTGCCAGCAGCTCGGGGAGGCCCGCCTACAATGAGCAGTTCTTC. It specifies CASSSGRPAYNEQFF.